The text below deals with one T cell receptor beta chain. Its target is not known. TCR cDNA, made by 5'RACE template switching, carried an added universal primer site and UMIs. TCRdb called the 5' RACE reads again in MiXCR, with one record for every CDR3 protein. There are 200,000 to 250,000 distinct CDR3 sequences in the sample; under 3.5% occur only once, and approximately 3.5% lies in the top ten. This record comes from a study of T cells after yellow fever vaccination. Whole-study results and caveats: Some clonotypes, a small share, were shared between CD4 and CD8 compartments. The secondary response was weaker, and its peak arrived faster, on day 5 versus 15. Booster sampling recovered most clones from primary vaccination (under 97% CD4, approximately 90% CD8).

The CDR3 runs to 16 residues. Per germline, CDR1 SGHRS and CDR2 YFSETQ. V was trimmed by 0 bases and J by 4 bases, leaving 14 bases between them. Specimen: CD4+ T cells sorted from PBMCs, collected 10 days after the yellow fever booster vaccination. The chain is built from TRBV5-1 and TRBJ2-1; no clear D. This receptor was identified in a man aged 18 to 35 who received the YFV17D yellow fever vaccine. The DNA for the CDR3 is TGCGCCAGCAGCTTGGCTCAGGATGTTTTTTACAATGAGCAGTTCTTC. Amino acid sequence: CASSLAQDVFYNEQFF.